The 25 T cell receptor beta chains reported below all come from one sample, sequenced in a study of blood T cell repertoires in COVID-19. Profiled with immunoSEQ multiplex PCR; TCRdb holds only in-frame clones, not every one. The sample records 300,000 to 450,000 clones, more than 80% being singletons. Sequenced material: peripheral blood. These receptors all stem from a woman between 25 and 40 years old with COVID-19, enrolled during active disease.

V usage is TRBV28 and J usage is TRBJ1-2; 9 nucleotides agree with TRBD1. This CDR3 has 15 amino acids. Trimming removed 6 bases from V and 4 bases from J; junction bases left unmatched: 9. The germline V gene has CDR1 MDHEN and CDR2 SYDVKM. CDR3 residues: CASSRTGGAGYGYTF. In DNA, the CDR3 is TGTGCCAGCAGCCGTACAGGGGGCGCCGGCTATGGCTACACCTTC.

The chain employs TRBV7-2 and TRBJ1-2; D remains ambiguous. The CDR3 runs to 11 residues. In germline, CDR1 is SGHTA, CDR2 FQGNSA. Trimming removed 6 bases at V and 5 bases at J, with 7 bases between. The DNA for the CDR3 is TGTGCCAGCAGTTTTACTTATGGCTACACCTTC. Translating gives CASSFTYGYTF.

The chain is built from TRBV7-8 and TRBJ2-7; TRBD1 might be the D (6 bases). With 3 bases removed from V and 2 bases from J, the gap between germline ends came to 17 bases. The CDR3 consists of 16 residues. CDR1 SGHVS and CDR2 FQNEAQ come from the germline V gene. The CDR3 is CASSFGRRGSTYEQYF. In DNA, the CDR3 is TGTGCCAGCAGCTTCGGACGAAGGGGGTCAACCTACGAGCAGTACTTC. The full variable domain, completed using reference TRBV7-8 and TRBJ2-7, is GAGVSQSPRYKVAKRGQDVALRCDPISGHVSLFWYQQALGQGPEFLTYFQNEAQLDKSGLPSDRFFAERPEGSVSTLKIQRTQQEDSAVYLCASSFGRRGSTYEQYFGPGTRLTVT.

V usage is TRBV2 and J usage is TRBJ2-7, with D possibly matching TRBD2 (6 bases). Trimming took 3 bases from V and 5 from J, leaving 11 bases between them. CDR3 length equals 13 residues. The germline gives CDR1 SNHLY, CDR2 FYNNEI. In DNA form, the CDR3 reads TGTGCCAGCAGTGAGGGGGGAATCGACGAGCAGTACGTC. Translated: CASSEGGIDEQYV.

A remark on this clone: Compared with germline, one end of the junction differs, possibly owing to a read error. This chain connects TRBV5-4 to TRBJ2-3; 7 nucleotides line up with TRBD1. The CDR3 has 16 residues. Per the germline V gene, CDR1 is SGHNT and CDR2 is YYREEE (reference sequence). The CDR3: CASSLDPGQSTDTQYF. CDR3 bases: TGTGCCAGCAGCTTGGACCCGGGACAGAGCACAGATACGCAATATTTT. Full variable domain (remainder filled in from reference TRBV5-4 and TRBJ2-3): ETGVTQSPTHLIKTRGQQVTLRCSSQSGHNTVSWYQQALGQGPQFIFQYYREEENGRGNFPPRFSGLQFPNYSSELNVNALELDDSALYLCASSLDPGQSTDTQYFGPGTRLTVL.

In regard to this clone: The sample holds other DNA sequences that translate to the same CDR3. The V call is TRBV7-9, the J call TRBJ2-1, with TRBD2 matching 11 bases. The V and J ends lost 4 bases and 4 bases, in that order; junction bases with no gene match: 3. CDR1 and CDR2 (germline): SEHNR, FQNEAQ (reference sequence). The length of the CDR3 is 15 residues. CDR3: CASSSGTSGYNEQFF. CDR3 DNA: TGTGCCAGCAGCTCAGGGACTAGCGGATACAATGAGCAGTTCTTC.

The CDR3 DNA is TGTGCCAGCAGTTTGGCGGGGGAAAACAATGAGCAGTTCTTC. Encoded protein: CASSLAGENNEQFF. V usage is TRBV28 and J usage is TRBJ2-1; TRBD2 aligns across 7 bases. CDR3 size: 14 residues. CDR1 and CDR2 from the germline V gene are MDHEN and SYDVKM. V gave up 3 bases and J gave up 5 bases; unmatched junction bases: 4.

This sequence joins TRBV7-9 and TRBJ2-2; 9 bases fit TRBD2. The CDR3 has 16 amino acids. Trimming cost V 5 bases and J 4 bases; bases outside gene matches: 8. CDR1 and CDR2 from the germline V gene are SEHNR and FQNEAQ (reference sequence). CDR3 nucleotides: TGTGCCAGCAGCCACTCGGGCGGGAGGGGCACCGGGGAGCTGTTTTTT. Translated: CASSHSGGRGTGELFF.

This clone is a singleton in its sample. V usage is TRBV3-1 (or the pseudogene TRBV3-2) and J usage is TRBJ2-7; possible D gene TRBD2, 6 bases. Germline values: CDR1 LGHDT, CDR2 YNNKEL (reference sequence). V gave up 1 base and J gave up 7 bases, with 11 bases separating them. The CDR3 contains 13 residues. The CDR3 DNA sequence: TGTGCCAGCAGCCAAGGACCAGGGAGGGAGCAGTACGTC. It encodes CASSQGPGREQYV.

The CDR3 nucleotides are TGTGCCAGCAGCCGACCGACAGGGAATGACCAAAAACTGTTTTTT. It translates to CASSRPTGNDQKLFF. The V and J genes are TRBV28 and TRBJ1-4; 7 bases agree with TRBD1. The CDR3 extends over 15 amino acids. V gave up 6 bases and J gave up 9 bases; unmatched junction bases: 13. Germline CDR1 is MDHEN and CDR2 is SYDVKM. The complete variable domain, with remaining parts taken from reference TRBV28 and TRBJ1-4, reads DVKVTQSSRYLVKRTGEKVFLECVQDMDHENMFWYRQDPGLGLRLIYFSYDVKMKEKGDIPEGYSVSREKKERFSLILESASTNQTSMYLCASSRPTGNDQKLFFGSGTQLSVL.

V gene TRBV4-3 combines with J gene TRBJ2-3; the D gene is possibly TRBD2 (6 bases). The germline V gene has CDR1 LGHNA and CDR2 YSLEER. The CDR3 runs to 18 residues. V lost 0 bases to trimming and J lost 0 bases, with 16 bases between them. Written as DNA, the CDR3 is TGCGCCAGCAGCCAAGATCTTCGGCGGGAAGGCAGCACAGATACGCAGTATTTT. Its protein is CASSQDLRREGSTDTQYF.

V gene TRBV19 combines with J gene TRBJ1-2, with D possibly being TRBD1 (6 bases). The germline CDR1 and CDR2 sequences are LNHDA and SQIVND (reference sequence). CDR3 size: 15 residues. The V end was cut by 5 bases, the J end by 2 bases, with 15 bases between. The CDR3 sequence: CASSYPQGRNYGYTF. In nucleotides, the CDR3 is TGTGCCAGTAGTTACCCACAGGGCAGGAACTATGGCTACACCTTC. The full variable domain, its missing parts supplied by reference TRBV19 and TRBJ1-2, is DGGITQSPKYLFRKEGQNVTLSCEQNLNHDAMYWYRQDPGQGLRLIYYSQIVNDFQKGDIAEGYSVSREKKESFPLTVTSAQKNPTAFYLCASSYPQGRNYGYTFGSGTRLTVV.

The V call is TRBV6-1, the J call TRBJ1-2; D is ambiguous. CDR3 size: 15 residues. Germline CDR1 is MNHNS and CDR2 is SASEGT. The V end lost 7 bases, the J end lost 0 bases, and 15 bases lay between the germline ends. DNA for the CDR3: TGTGCCAGCACCCCCCTTGGGAGTTCTAACTATGGCTACACCTTC. Translated, it gives CASTPLGSSNYGYTF.

The gene calls are TRBV29-1 and TRBJ2-3, with 12 bases lining up with TRBD2. The V and J ends lost 7 bases and 2 bases, in that order; junction bases with no gene match: 4. The CDR3 spans 14 residues. From germline, CDR1 is SQVTM and CDR2 ANQGSEA. CDR3 sequence reads: CSASSGGATDTQYF. In DNA, the CDR3 is TGCAGCGCTTCTAGCGGGGGGGCCACAGATACGCAGTATTTT.

About this clone: Different DNA sequences within this sample yield the same CDR3. The rearrangement joins TRBV15 to TRBJ1-3; D remains unclear. Germline CDR1 reads LNHNV; CDR2 reads YYDKDF (reference sequence). The CDR3 has 14 residues. Trimming took off 0 bases at V and 3 bases at J, with 6 bases between the two ends. The DNA of the CDR3 is TGTGCCACCAGCAGAGATTCCCGTGGAAACACCATATATTTT. Its translation: CATSRDSRGNTIYF.

This chain joins TRBV7-9 and TRBJ1-6; 9 nucleotides line up with TRBD1. The length of the CDR3 is 15 residues. Germline trimming cut 1 base from V and 8 bases from J; bases unmatched to any gene: 3. The germline V gene has CDR1 SEHNR and CDR2 FQNEAQ (reference sequence). Written as DNA, the CDR3 is TGTGCCAGCAGCTTAGGGGGACAGGGAGATTCACCCCTCCACTTT. Translated, it gives CASSLGGQGDSPLHF.

The rearrangement uses TRBV2 and TRBJ2-5; 8 bases are shared with TRBD2. This CDR3 comprises 14 residues. Trimming removed 7 bases from V and 4 bases from J; junction bases left unmatched: 8. Germline CDR1 and CDR2: SNHLY and FYNNEI. CDR3 nucleotides: TGTGCCAGCACAGCCGGGGGGGCTCGAGAGACCCAGTACTTC. The encoded protein is CASTAGGARETQYF.

V usage is TRBV27 and J usage is TRBJ2-5, with 8 bases fitting TRBD2. The V and J ends lost 4 bases and 6 bases, in that order; junction bases with no gene match: 19. The CDR3 sequence is 18 residues long. Germline V CDR1 and CDR2: MNHEY, SMNVEV (reference sequence). CDR3 sequence reads: CASSSTSPGLGLEKTQYF. DNA of the CDR3: TGTGCCAGCAGTTCGACAAGCCCGGGACTAGGCCTAGAGAAGACCCAGTACTTC.

The chain joins TRBV18 to TRBJ1-1, with D unclear. CDR3 length: 14 amino acids. The V end was cut by 3 bases, the J end by 0 bases, with 8 bases between. Germline V gene data show CDR1 as KGHSH and CDR2 as LQKENI. The CDR3 DNA is TGTGCCAGCTCACCGGAGGCGGTGAACACTGAAGCTTTCTTT. Protein sequence: CASSPEAVNTEAFF.

V usage is TRBV19 and J usage is TRBJ2-3; 7 bases agree with TRBD1. Germline CDR1 is LNHDA and CDR2 is SQIVND (reference sequence). Losses at the gene ends were 4 bases for V and 0 bases for J; bases not matched to a gene: 1. CDR3 length: 14 amino acids. CDR3 nucleotide sequence: TGTGCCAGTAGTACGGACAGGAGCACAGATACGCAGTATTTT. This sequence encodes CASSTDRSTDTQYF.

The chain has TRBV6-2 or TRBV6-3 and TRBJ1-2, with 7 nucleotides matching TRBD1. The junction had 9 bases not matched to a gene; V was cut back by 5 bases and J by 3 bases. The CDR3 sequence is 15 residues long. Germline V gene sequence: CDR1 MNHEY, CDR2 SVGEGT. CDR3 protein: CASSNGGGSDYGYTF. DNA of the CDR3: TGTGCCAGCAGTAACGGAGGGGGCTCGGACTATGGCTACACCTTC.

V and J are TRBV2 and TRBJ1-6, with 10 positions matching TRBD1. V gave up 6 bases and J gave up 7 bases; unmatched junction bases: 9. The V gene's germline CDR1 is SNHLY and CDR2 FYNNEI. The CDR3 is made up of 16 amino acids. CDR3 coding DNA: TGTGCCAGCAGAGATCCGGGACAGGGGAGGAATTCACCCCTCCACTTT. Its translation is CASRDPGQGRNSPLHF.

This chain uses TRBV6-6 with TRBJ2-2; 8 bases line up with TRBD2. Unmatched junction bases numbered 2, after V lost 2 bases and J lost 0 bases. Germline lookup yields CDR1 MNHNY and CDR2 SVGAGI (reference sequence). This CDR3 has 16 amino acids. CDR3 region: CASSYDSGANTGELFF. CDR3 sequence (DNA): TGTGCCAGCAGTTACGATAGCGGGGCGAACACCGGGGAGCTGTTTTTT.

The chain links TRBV28 to TRBJ2-1; TRBD1 aligns across 10 bases. The CDR3 runs 16 residues. The germline gives CDR1 MDHEN, CDR2 SYDVKM. With V trimmed by 5 bases and J by 8 bases, 12 bases remained unmatched. CDR3 nucleotide sequence: TGTGCCAGCAGTCCCCCCGGGACAGGGGAGTATTATGAGCAGTTCTTC. Translation gives CASSPPGTGEYYEQFF.

This chain connects TRBV2 to TRBJ2-1; possibly TRBD1 for D (6 bases). Germline-derived CDR1 and CDR2 are SNHLY and FYNNEI. The V gene lost 4 bases and the J gene lost 0 bases, with 16 bases spanning the gap. CDR3 length: 17 residues. The chain's CDR3 is CASSGRQASSSYNEQFF. The CDR3 nucleotides are TGTGCCAGCAGTGGGAGACAGGCGTCCAGCTCCTACAATGAGCAGTTCTTC.